This T cell receptor beta chain was sequenced for a study of CD8+ T cells in alopecia areata. Study-wide findings and caveats: Clarity of TCR sharing across patients fell short of that in mice, possibly HLA-related.

A word on this clone: Its target is not known.

As the sequencing template, cDNA was produced by extracting RNA and reverse transcribing it. Clones were sequenced by immunoSEQ multiplex PCR, and TCRdb holds only the in-frame ones, with some missing. The table lists around 190,000 clones, more than 55% of them singletons. Sorting separated CD4+ and CD8+ T cells out of PBMCs. Sequences were obtained from CD8+ T cells sorted from blood. The sequence was collected from a human donor in good health.

The DNA for the CDR3 is TGTGCCAGCAGCTTAGCGGCGGCTCAGCCCCAGCATTTT. As protein: CASSLAAAQPQHF. The chain has TRBV7-8 and TRBJ1-5, with D uncertain. Trimming took 0 bases from V and 6 from J, leaving 6 bases between them. Germline V gene sequence: CDR1 SGHVS, CDR2 FQNEAQ. This CDR3 has 13 amino acids.